These 3 T cell receptor beta chains came from one sample sequenced in a study of blood T cell repertoires in COVID-19. Data came from immunoSEQ multiplex PCR; TCRdb stores just in-frame clones and leaves some out. The repertoire holds about 71,000 clones, with approximately 92% as singletons. Sequencing used peripheral blood. The source of these receptors is a woman older than 75 with acute or convalescent COVID-19.

V gene TRBV4-1 combines with J gene TRBJ1-3; 9 nucleotides match TRBD1. CDR3 length equals 19 residues. V shed 1 base, J shed 1 base, and the junction held 11 bases outside the gene matches. Germline-derived CDR1 and CDR2 are MGHRA and YSYEKL. CDR3 region: CASSQGPPGQGFSGNTIYF. DNA of the CDR3: TGCGCCAGCAGCCAAGGACCTCCCGGACAGGGGTTTTCTGGAAACACCATATATTTT.

The gene calls are TRBV5-1 and TRBJ2-1; D possibly corresponds to TRBD2 (5 bases). With 3 bases removed from V and 6 bases from J, the gap between germline ends came to 13 bases. Germline values: CDR1 SGHRS, CDR2 YFSETQ. CDR3 length: 14 residues. The CDR3: CASSYPSSINEQFF. CDR3 sequence (DNA): TGCGCCAGCAGCTACCCTAGCTCAATCAATGAGCAGTTCTTC. The variable domain in full, with the rest retrieved from reference TRBV5-1 and TRBJ2-1, is KAGVTQTPRYLIKTRGQQVTLSCSPISGHRSVSWYQQTPGQGLQFLFEYFSETQRNKGNFPGRFSGRQFSNSRSEMNVSTLELGDSALYLCASSYPSSINEQFFGPGTRLTVL.

This clone was counted once. The genes are TRBV6-4 and TRBJ2-1, with D hard to call. This CDR3 has 17 amino acids. V gave up 0 bases and J gave up 0 bases, with 12 bases separating them. Germline-derived CDR1 and CDR2 are MRHNA and SNTAGT. CDR3: CASSDSITGSSYNEQFF. The CDR3 DNA sequence: TGTGCCAGCAGTGACTCGATTACCGGTTCCTCCTACAATGAGCAGTTCTTC.